This passage covers 20 T cell receptor beta chains from one sample sequenced in a study of shared clonotypes between healthy human individuals. The assay was immunoSEQ multiplex PCR, and TCRdb's table has in-frame clones only and misses some. Counted here are hundreds of thousands of clones, roughly 72% occurring once; the ten biggest clones make up around 1.8%. Material: memory CD4+ T cells sorted from blood. As to subset: CD45RA-negative fraction. Receptors originate from a woman aged 25 to 45 in good health.

This chain joins TRBV5-1 and TRBJ2-5; 10 bases agree with TRBD2. The J segment lost 4 bases and the V segment lost 5 bases, leaving 5 bases of the junction unmatched. This CDR3 has 14 residues. The germline gives CDR1 SGHRS, CDR2 YFSETQ. CDR3 sequence: CASRAGGGPETQYF. The CDR3 DNA sequence: TGCGCCAGCAGAGCGGGAGGGGGCCCAGAGACCCAGTACTTC. Based on the CDR3 plus reference TRBV5-1 and TRBJ2-5, the full variable domain is KAGVTQTPRYLIKTRGQQVTLSCSPISGHRSVSWYQQTPGQGLQFLFEYFSETQRNKGNFPGRFSGRQFSNSRSEMNVSTLELGDSALYLCASRAGGGPETQYFGPGTRLLVL.

The V gene is TRBV27, the J gene TRBJ2-1, with 8 bases lining up with TRBD2. The CDR3 loop spans 16 amino acids. Losses at the gene ends were 7 bases for V and 7 bases for J; bases not matched to a gene: 15. Per the germline V gene, CDR1 is MNHEY and CDR2 is SMNVEV (reference sequence). The CDR3 region has the DNA TGTGCCAGCATCCCTAGCGGGTGGAACGGGATGAATGAGCAGTTCTTC. Its protein is CASIPSGWNGMNEQFF.

The table lists this clone with a count of one. This chain joins TRBV2 and TRBJ2-1, with TRBD1 identical over 8 bases. CDR3 length: 11 amino acids. The germline CDR1 and CDR2 sequences are SNHLY and FYNNEI. Trimming removed 4 bases from V and 12 bases from J; junction bases left unmatched: 2. The CDR3 region has the DNA TGTGCCAGCAGTGCCACAGGGGGGCAGTTCTTC. Encoded protein: CASSATGGQFF.

On this clone itself: Mismatch with germline at one junction end may stem from a read error. This chain links TRBV5-1 with TRBJ1-5, with unresolved D. This CDR3 spans 15 amino acids. Looked up from germline, CDR1 is SGHRS and CDR2 is YFSETQ. Here the CDR3 reads CASSSDGDSNQSQHF. The CDR3 DNA is TGCGCCAGCAGCTCGGACGGGGATAGCAATCAGTCCCAGCATTTT. Complete variable domain (other parts from reference TRBV5-1 and TRBJ1-5): KAGVTQTPRYLIKTRGQQVTLSCSPISGHRSVSWYQQTPGQGLQFLFEYFSETQRNKGNFPGRFSGRQFSNSRSEMNVSTLELGDSALYLCASSSDGDSNQSQHFGDGTRLSIL.

V gene TRBV6-1 combines with J gene TRBJ2-1, with 10 bases that match TRBD1. The germline gives CDR1 MNHNS, CDR2 SASEGT. CDR3 length: 15 residues. The trim removed 5 bases at V and 8 bases at J, leaving 9 bases unmatched. The CDR3 is CASSFRDRGSHEQFF. Here the CDR3 DNA reads TGTGCCAGCAGTTTCCGGGACAGGGGCTCCCATGAGCAGTTCTTC.

The chain couples TRBV27 to TRBJ1-1, with a possible D match to TRBD1 (5 bases). Germline-derived CDR1 and CDR2 are MNHEY and SMNVEV (reference sequence). This CDR3 contains 16 residues. Deletions cut 2 bases from V and 1 base from J, with 14 bases between. CDR3 loop: CASSLSGRVKNTEAFF. The CDR3 coding sequence is TGTGCCAGCAGTTTAAGTGGCAGGGTTAAGAACACTGAAGCTTTCTTT.

The J gene is TRBJ2-2, the V gene TRBV9; D not resolved. V dropped 4 bases and J dropped 0 bases, with 10 bases sitting between them. Germline assignment: CDR1 SGDLS and CDR2 YYNGEE. This CDR3 region has 15 residues. CDR3 amino acids: CASSPRVTNTGELFF. The CDR3 DNA reads TGTGCCAGCAGCCCCCGGGTCACGAACACCGGGGAGCTGTTTTTT.

This clone was detected only a few times. This sequence joins TRBV7-2 and TRBJ2-1; D is ambiguous. The CDR3 is 14 amino acids. The V and J ends lost 5 bases and 5 bases respectively, with 13 bases between them. The germline CDR1 and CDR2 sequences are SGHTA and FQGNSA. In DNA form, the CDR3 reads TGTGCCAGCAGCGAATACTTACGGGACAATGAGCAGTTCTTC. Translating it yields CASSEYLRDNEQFF. Full variable domain (missing parts from reference TRBV7-2 and TRBJ2-1): GAGVSQSPSNKVTEKGKDVELRCDPISGHTALYWYRQSLGQGLEFLIYFQGNSAPDKSGLPSDRFSAERTGGSVSTLTIQRTQQEDSAVYLCASSEYLRDNEQFFGPGTRLTVL.

Turning to this clone: The sample contains more than one DNA sequence encoding this CDR3. J is TRBJ1-3 and V is TRBV6-1, with D unclear. Trimming removed 2 bases at V and 0 bases at J, with 5 bases between. The CDR3 is 14 amino acids. The germline V gene has CDR1 MNHNS and CDR2 SASEGT. Here the CDR3 DNA reads TGTGCCAGCAGTGAACGGGGCTCTGGAAACACCATATATTTT. This gives the protein CASSERGSGNTIYF.

The genes are TRBV5-1 and TRBJ2-7; 10 bases agree with TRBD2. Germline values: CDR1 SGHRS, CDR2 YFSETQ. The ends lost 1 base at V and 1 base at J; junction bases unmatched: 2. This CDR3 comprises 15 residues. CDR3 region: CASSLLAGVSYEQYF. DNA of the CDR3: TGCGCCAGCAGCTTGCTAGCGGGGGTTTCCTACGAGCAGTACTTC.

This sequence joins TRBV29-1 and TRBJ2-1, with D perhaps matching TRBD2 (5 bases). Trimming removed 6 bases at V and 10 bases at J, with 13 bases between. The CDR3 runs to 11 residues. Germline values: CDR1 SQVTM, CDR2 ANQGSEA. The CDR3 here is CSVTREWEQFF. DNA for the CDR3: TGCAGCGTAACTAGGGAGTGGGAGCAGTTCTTC.

This clone appeared a single time. The J gene is TRBJ2-5, the V gene TRBV28; D is ambiguous. TRBJ2-7 explains the end of the DNA better; the J call may be wrong. This CDR3 comprises 14 residues. CDR1 is MDHEN and CDR2 is SYDVKM in the germline V gene. The CDR3 nucleotides read TGTGCCAGCAGCTTTAAGACATGGACCTACGAGCAGTACTTC. Its protein is CASSFKTWTYEQYF.

CDR3 region: CASTGSYELAKNIQYF. CDR3 bases: TGTGCCAGTACAGGGTCCTACGAGTTAGCCAAAAACATTCAGTACTTC. The chain carries TRBV28 and TRBJ2-4; D may be TRBD1 (6 bases). There are 16 residues in the CDR3. Germline V gene sequence: CDR1 MDHEN, CDR2 SYDVKM. Trimming pared 9 bases from V and 0 bases from J, leaving 18 bases between.

This chain connects TRBV5-4 to TRBJ2-4, with 8 bases lining up with TRBD2. After removal of 4 bases from V and 0 bases from J, the junction contained 9 bases not matched to a gene. Germline V lookup: CDR1 SGHNT, CDR2 YYREEE (reference sequence). The CDR3 length is 17 residues. CDR3 in DNA: TGTGCCAGCAGCATCGGAACTAGCGGACTAGCCAAAAACATTCAGTACTTC. It encodes CASSIGTSGLAKNIQYF.

This chain uses TRBV20-1 with TRBJ1-1; D is unresolved. CDR1 is DFQATT, CDR2 SNEGSKA, per germline (reference sequence). The CDR3 totals 11 residues. Trimming took off 7 bases at V and 4 bases at J, with 10 bases between the two ends. The CDR3 here is CSVSGFTEAFF. For the CDR3, the DNA is TGCAGTGTTTCGGGGTTCACTGAAGCTTTCTTT.

The V and J genes are TRBV6-6 and TRBJ1-2; TRBD1 matches at 9 bases. This CDR3 comprises 14 residues. Unmatched junction bases numbered 5, after V lost 0 bases and J lost 9 bases. Per the germline V gene, CDR1 is MNHNY and CDR2 is SVGAGI (reference sequence). CDR3 in amino acids: CASSYSPGQGRYTF. For the CDR3, the DNA is TGTGCCAGCAGTTACTCCCCGGGACAGGGCCGCTACACCTTC.

The chain has TRBV7-9 and TRBJ2-2, with TRBD2 matching over 10 bases. After removal of 9 bases from V and 1 base from J, the junction contained 5 bases not matched to a gene. Germline CDR1 SEHNR, CDR2 FQNEAQ (reference sequence). The CDR3 extends over 15 amino acids. DNA for the CDR3: TGTGCCAGGGGAAGACTAGCGGGGAACACCGGGGAGCTGTTTTTT. Translation: CARGRLAGNTGELFF.

This clone was observed a handful of times. This chain connects TRBV6-5 to TRBJ2-1, with 9 bases matching TRBD1. The CDR3 length is 14 residues. V shed 0 bases, J shed 9 bases, and the junction held 3 bases outside the gene matches. Germline values: CDR1 MNHEY, CDR2 SVGAGI. The CDR3 protein is CASSYSSGQGEQFF. CDR3 DNA: TGTGCCAGCAGTTACTCATCGGGACAGGGTGAGCAGTTCTTC.

The chain uses TRBV6-6 and TRBJ1-1; D unresolved. Germline CDR1 is MNHNY and CDR2 is SVGAGI (reference sequence). V lost 4 bases and J 0 bases, leaving 12 bases between the germline ends. The CDR3 covers 15 residues. The CDR3, as DNA: TGTGCCAGCAGTTCCCATTTGAGTGTGAACACTGAAGCTTTCTTT. Protein: CASSSHLSVNTEAFF.

This clone was found once. The chain employs TRBV4-2 and TRBJ1-2, with D possibly being TRBD1 (6 bases). Between the trimmed V and J ends, which lost 3 bases and 0 bases, there was a span of 14 bases. Germline V gene lookup returns CDR1 LGHNA and CDR2 YNFKEQ. CDR3 length: 16 residues. The CDR3 coding sequence is TGTGCCAGCAGCCAGGGAGGACAGTCAGCTAACTATGGCTACACCTTC. It is translated as CASSQGGQSANYGYTF.